This T cell receptor beta chain was obtained from a study of CD8 T cells in ankylosing spondylitis. Molecular-barcoded quantitative 5'-RACE produced these TCR beta libraries. MiXCR was run by TCRdb on the 5' RACE reads, yielding one entry per CDR3 protein. Altogether about 210,000 distinct CDR3 sequences are present, under 8.5% being singletons, with the ten largest covering about 5%. Study-level points and caveats: Some of the motif variants had earlier been found in reactive arthritis patients' fluid and blood.

The sample holds many counts of this clonotype. Its antigen is currently unknown. The sequence came from a female donor with ankylosing spondylitis or in good health (not recorded which). The specimen sequenced was blood, either unsorted or a sorted T cell fraction (not recorded which).

For the CDR3, the DNA is TGTGCCAGCAGCCCCAGGGGGCGGGAGACTGAAGCTTTCTTT. Its protein product is CASSPRGRETEAFF. The chain is built from TRBV28 and TRBJ1-1, with TRBD1 identical over 8 bases. Looked up from germline, CDR1 is MDHEN and CDR2 is SYDVKM. J was trimmed by 5 bases and V by 6 bases; bases with no gene match: 8. The CDR3 totals 14 residues.